Listed below are T cell receptor beta chains from one sample, sequenced in a study of CD8 T cells in ankylosing spondylitis. One entry per CDR3 protein, called by TCRdb with MiXCR from the 5' RACE reads. The sample yields some 250,000 distinct CDR3 sequences, 20% to 30% seen once. The sample was blood, either unsorted or a sorted T cell fraction (not recorded which). The receptors stem from a male donor with ankylosing spondylitis or in good health (not recorded which). The CDR3 runs from the conserved cysteine through the conserved F or W. The D gene is left open where the match is weak. Clone size is not always given. Where it is, it says once, few, many or a class for expanded clones.

- TRBJ2-3 TRBD1 TRBV11-3 TGTGCCAGCAGTTTCTCGACTGGGGACAGAGGGGATACGCAGTATTTT CASSFSTGDRGDTQYF
- TRBJ1-1 - TRBV3-1 TGTGCCAGCAGCCCCGAGGGGGGTTGGGACACTGAAGCTTTCTTT CASSPEGGWDTEAFF
- TRBJ2-7 TRBD2 TRBV9 TGTGCCAGCAGCGTCCTGGGGGGGGACGAGCAGTACTTC CASSVLGGDEQYF
- TRBJ1-2 - TRBV20-1 TGCAGTGCTAGAGATCCGTGGGGGCGCAGTTCAAGTTATGGCTACACCTTC CSARDPWGRSSSYGYTF
- TRBJ1-1 TRBD1 TRBV12-3/TRBV12-4 TGTGCCATCCGGGACAGGCTGAACACTGAAGCTTTCTTT CAIRDRLNTEAFF
many TRBJ2-2 TRBD2 TRBV29-1 TGCAGCGTTGAAAAAGGGTCGGGGGGCGGGGAGCTGTTTTTT CSVEKGSGGGELFF
- TRBJ2-1 - TRBV20-1 TGCAGTGCTAGAATCCGGGACACAAGCTCCTACAATGAGCAGTTCTTC CSARIRDTSSYNEQFF
- TRBJ2-7 TRBD2 TRBV3-1 TGTGCCAGCAGCCAGGGACTAGCGGGGGTCTACGAGCAGTACTTC CASSQGLAGVYEQYF
many TRBJ2-5 TRBD1 TRBV5-1 TGCGCCAGCAGCTTGGGCGTGGACAGGGGTGGTAGAGAGACCCAGTACTTC CASSLGVDRGGRETQYF
few TRBJ1-1 TRBD1 TRBV6-2/TRBV6-3 TGTGCCAGCAATGGCGGACAGGCTAGAACTGAAGCTTTCTTT CASNGGQARTEAFF
few TRBJ1-3 - TRBV20-1 TGCAGTGCTTATCAGGACTCTGGAAACACCATATATTTT CSAYQDSGNTIYF
- TRBJ2-3 TRBD1 TRBV20-1 TGCAGTGCTGGACAGGGGGGACCAGATACGCAGTATTTT CSAGQGGPDTQYF
many TRBJ2-7 - TRBV3-1 TGTGCCAGCAGCCAAGACTCCCCCTACGAGCAGTACTTC CASSQDSPYEQYF
many TRBJ2-1 - TRBV20-1 TGCAGTGCTGCTCGCCCTGAGCCCGACGCCTACAATGAGCAGTTCTTC CSAARPEPDAYNEQFF
few TRBJ1-3 - TRBV12-3/TRBV12-4 TGTGCCAGCAGTTTGGTCAGGCGCCCTGGAAACACCATATATTTT CASSLVRRPGNTIYF
many TRBJ2-7 - TRBV6-2/TRBV6-3 TGTGCCAGCAGTTACTCGAGATACGAGCAGTACTTC CASSYSRYEQYF
many TRBJ1-2 - TRBV20-1 TGCAGTGCTACCGGGGGGGGGAACTATGGCTACACCTTC CSATGGGNYGYTF
- TRBJ2-3 - TRBV4-1 TGCGCCAGCAGCCTCGGGACCGCGAAGTTGGGGACAGATACGCAGTATTTT CASSLGTAKLGTDTQYF
many TRBJ1-1 - TRBV12-3/TRBV12-4 TGTGCCAGCAGTTGGGGCAGGGTGGCCACTGAAGCTTTCTTT CASSWGRVATEAFF
- TRBJ1-1 - TRBV12-3/TRBV12-4 TGTGCCAGCAGTTTATTAGGGGTCACTGAAGCTTTCTTT CASSLLGVTEAFF
few TRBJ1-5 - TRBV2 TGTGCCAGCAGTGGGCAGAATAGGAATCAGCCCCAGCATTTT CASSGQNRNQPQHF
many TRBJ2-3 TRBD2 TRBV12-3/TRBV12-4 TGTGCCAGCAGGCCTAGCGCCAGGGAGGGAGATACGCAGTATTTT CASRPSAREGDTQYF
few TRBJ2-7 TRBD2 TRBV20-1 TGCAGTGCCCCGGTGGGCGGGGGGGTCTACGAGCAGTACTTC CSAPVGGGVYEQYF
few TRBJ2-4 - TRBV29-1 TGCAGCGTTGGGAGTCGTAGTGCGGGCATTCAGTACTTC CSVGSRSAGIQYF
- TRBJ1-1 TRBD1 TRBV6-5 TGTGCCAGCAGTTACTCAGGACAGGCCGTCACTGAAGCTTTCTTT CASSYSGQAVTEAFF
many TRBJ2-7 TRBD1 TRBV25-1 TGTGCCAGCAGTGAATGGGACAGATCCTACGAGCAGTACTTC CASSEWDRSYEQYF
few TRBJ1-3 - TRBV20-1 TGCAGTGCTAGAAGGGCGTCCTCTGGAAACACCATATATTTT CSARRASSGNTIYF
few TRBJ2-3 - TRBV29-1 TGCAGCGTTGTTCGGGGCCCAGATACGCAGTATTTT CSVVRGPDTQYF
- TRBJ1-6 - TRBV12-3/TRBV12-4 TGTGCCAGCAGTTTCGGCGGACAGAGAAATTCACCCCTCCACTTT CASSFGGQRNSPLHF
many TRBJ2-5 TRBD1 TRBV12-3/TRBV12-4 TGTGCCAGCAGTTCCGTAACAGGGGTCCAAGAGACCCAGTACTTC CASSSVTGVQETQYF
few TRBJ2-1 - TRBV12-3/TRBV12-4 TGTGCCAGCACCGCGGACGGAGACAATGAGCAGTTCTTC CASTADGDNEQFF
- TRBJ2-2 - TRBV6-1 TGTGCCGGCCGACAGGGAGGGAGCGGGGAGCTGTTTTTT CAGRQGGSGELFF
many TRBJ2-5 TRBD2 TRBV15 TGTGCCACCAGCAGAGTGGGGATTTTTAGCGGGGGGGCCAAGGAAGAGACCCAGTACTTC CATSRVGIFSGGAKEETQYF
- TRBJ2-7 TRBD2 TRBV20-1 TGCAGTGCTAGATTAACTAGCGACCGGCAGTACTTC CSARLTSDRQYF
many TRBJ2-1 - TRBV5-1 TGCGCCAGCAGCTTACAGGGTTCCTTAGGGGGTAATGAGCAGTTCTTC CASSLQGSLGGNEQFF
few TRBJ2-7 TRBD1 TRBV12-3/TRBV12-4 TGTGCCAGCAGGAAGACAGGGTCCTACGAGCAGTACTTC CASRKTGSYEQYF
- TRBJ2-7 TRBD2 TRBV5-1 TGCGCCAGCAGCTTGTTCGGTAGCGGGGACCACGAGCAGTACTTC CASSLFGSGDHEQYF
many TRBJ1-4 - TRBV5-1 TGCGCCAGCACCCCTGGGGGGCGCTTAAATGAAAAACTGTTTTTT CASTPGGRLNEKLFF
many TRBJ2-5 TRBD2 TRBV29-1 TGCAGCGGGAAACTAGCGGGGGGGCTTGAGACCCAGTACTTC CSGKLAGGLETQYF
- TRBJ2-7 - TRBV20-1 TGCAGTGCTAGGTTAGGAGACGAGCAGTACTTC CSARLGDEQYF
- TRBJ2-1 - TRBV5-1 TGCGCCAGCAGCTTGGCCCAAGGTGGGCAGTTCTTC CASSLAQGGQFF
- TRBJ2-2 - TRBV6-5 TGTGCCAGCAGCTACGGGTGGACCGGGGAGCTGTTTTTT CASSYGWTGELFF
- TRBJ1-2 - TRBV4-2 TGTGCCAGCAGCCAAGAACAGGGAGGAGGCTACACCTTC CASSQEQGGGYTF
many TRBJ1-6 - TRBV5-1 TGCGCCAGCAGCCAAGAGAACCCCGGGGATTCACCCCTCCACTTT CASSQENPGDSPLHF
- TRBJ1-5 - TRBV12-3/TRBV12-4 TGTGCCAGCACCATGTGGGGTAGCAATCAGCCCCAGCATTTT CASTMWGSNQPQHF